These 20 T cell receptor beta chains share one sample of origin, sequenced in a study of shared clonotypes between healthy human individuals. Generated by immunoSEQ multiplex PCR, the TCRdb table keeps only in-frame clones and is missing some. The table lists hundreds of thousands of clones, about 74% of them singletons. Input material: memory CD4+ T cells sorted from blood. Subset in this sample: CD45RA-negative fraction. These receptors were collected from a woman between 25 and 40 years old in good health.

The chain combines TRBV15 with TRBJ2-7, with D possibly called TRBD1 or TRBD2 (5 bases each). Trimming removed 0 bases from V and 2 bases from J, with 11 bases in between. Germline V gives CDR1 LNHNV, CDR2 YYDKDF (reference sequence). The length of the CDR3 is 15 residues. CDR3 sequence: CATSRDFGDPYEQYF. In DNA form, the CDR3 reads TGTGCCACCAGCAGAGATTTCGGGGACCCCTACGAGCAGTACTTC. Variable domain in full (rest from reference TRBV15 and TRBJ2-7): DAMVIQNPRYQVTQFGKPVTLSCSQTLNHNVMYWYQQKSSQAPKLLFHYYDKDFNNEADTPDNFQSRRPNTSFCFLDIRSPGLGDTAMYLCATSRDFGDPYEQYFGPGTRLTVT.

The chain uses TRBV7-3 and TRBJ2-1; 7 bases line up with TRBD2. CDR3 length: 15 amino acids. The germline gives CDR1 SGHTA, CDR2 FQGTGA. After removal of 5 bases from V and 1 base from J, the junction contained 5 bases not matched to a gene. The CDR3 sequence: CASSKAGVSYNEQFF. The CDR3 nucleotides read TGTGCCAGCAGCAAGGCGGGAGTGTCCTACAATGAGCAGTTCTTC.

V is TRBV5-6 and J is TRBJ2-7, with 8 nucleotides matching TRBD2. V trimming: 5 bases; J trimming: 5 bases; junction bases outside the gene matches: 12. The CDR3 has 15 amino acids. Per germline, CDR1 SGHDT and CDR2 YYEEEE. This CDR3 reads CASSPTAGGGNEQYF. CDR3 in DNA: TGTGCCAGCAGTCCAACGGCGGGAGGTGGCAACGAGCAGTACTTC. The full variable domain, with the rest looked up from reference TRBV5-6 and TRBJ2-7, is DAGVTQSPTHLIKTRGQQVTLRCSPKSGHDTVSWYQQALGQGPQFIFQYYEEEERQRGNFPDRFSGHQFPNYSSELNVNALLLGDSALYLCASSPTAGGGNEQYFGPGTRLTVT.

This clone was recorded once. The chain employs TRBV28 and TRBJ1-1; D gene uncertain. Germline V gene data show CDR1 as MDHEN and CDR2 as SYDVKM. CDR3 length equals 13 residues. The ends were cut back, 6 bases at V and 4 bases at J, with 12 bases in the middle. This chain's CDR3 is CASRWKRATEAFF. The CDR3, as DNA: TGTGCCAGCAGATGGAAGAGGGCCACTGAAGCTTTCTTT.

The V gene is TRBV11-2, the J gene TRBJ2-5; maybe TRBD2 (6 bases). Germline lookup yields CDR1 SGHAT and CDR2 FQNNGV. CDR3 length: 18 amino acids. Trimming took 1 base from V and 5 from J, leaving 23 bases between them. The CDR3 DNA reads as TGTGCCAGCAGCTTAGTTTGGGTAGCGGCCAGAGGGGTGGAGACCCAGTACTTC. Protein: CASSLVWVAARGVETQYF.

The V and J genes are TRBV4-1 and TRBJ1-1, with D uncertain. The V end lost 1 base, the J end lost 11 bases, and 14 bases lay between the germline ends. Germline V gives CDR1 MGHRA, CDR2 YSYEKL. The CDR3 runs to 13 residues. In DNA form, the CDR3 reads TGCGCCAGCAGCCAAGCTTCGCTACAGCTTGCTTTCTTT. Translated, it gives CASSQASLQLAFF.

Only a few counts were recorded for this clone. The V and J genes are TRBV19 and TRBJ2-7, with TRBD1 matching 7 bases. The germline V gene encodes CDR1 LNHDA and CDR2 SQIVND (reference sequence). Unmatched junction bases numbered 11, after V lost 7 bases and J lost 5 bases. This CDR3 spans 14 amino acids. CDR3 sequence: CASKEQTGSHEQYF. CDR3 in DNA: TGTGCCAGTAAGGAACAGACAGGGTCACACGAGCAGTACTTC.

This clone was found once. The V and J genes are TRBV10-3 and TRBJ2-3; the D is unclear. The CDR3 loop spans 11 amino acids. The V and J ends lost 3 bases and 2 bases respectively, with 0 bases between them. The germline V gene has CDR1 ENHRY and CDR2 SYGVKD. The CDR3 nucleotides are TGTGCCATCAGTGACACAGATACGCAGTATTTT. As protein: CAISDTDTQYF.

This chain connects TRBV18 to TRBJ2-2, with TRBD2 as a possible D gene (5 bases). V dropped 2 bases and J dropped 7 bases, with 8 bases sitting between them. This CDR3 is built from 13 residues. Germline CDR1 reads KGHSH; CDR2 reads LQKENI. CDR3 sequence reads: CASSPEAGGELFF. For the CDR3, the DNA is TGTGCCAGCTCACCAGAGGCGGGCGGGGAGCTGTTTTTT.

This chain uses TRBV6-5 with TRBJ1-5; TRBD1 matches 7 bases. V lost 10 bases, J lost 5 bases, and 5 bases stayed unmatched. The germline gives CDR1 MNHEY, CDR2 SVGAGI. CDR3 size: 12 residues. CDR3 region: CATGTADQPQHF. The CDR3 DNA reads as TGTGCCACCGGGACAGCCGATCAGCCCCAGCATTTT.

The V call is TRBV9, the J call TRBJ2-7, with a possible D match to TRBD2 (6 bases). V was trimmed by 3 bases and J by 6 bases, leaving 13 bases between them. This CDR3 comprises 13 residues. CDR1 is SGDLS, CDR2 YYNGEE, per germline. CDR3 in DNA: TGTGCCAGCAGCGACTACGGGGGAGGCGAGCAGTACTTC. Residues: CASSDYGGGEQYF.

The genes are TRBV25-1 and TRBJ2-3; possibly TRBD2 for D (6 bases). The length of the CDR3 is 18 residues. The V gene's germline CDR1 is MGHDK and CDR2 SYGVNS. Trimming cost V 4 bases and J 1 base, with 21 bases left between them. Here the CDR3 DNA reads TGTGCCAGCAGTGGAACCATCGGAGGGGTAGTGGGCACAGATACGCAGTATTTT. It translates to CASSGTIGGVVGTDTQYF.

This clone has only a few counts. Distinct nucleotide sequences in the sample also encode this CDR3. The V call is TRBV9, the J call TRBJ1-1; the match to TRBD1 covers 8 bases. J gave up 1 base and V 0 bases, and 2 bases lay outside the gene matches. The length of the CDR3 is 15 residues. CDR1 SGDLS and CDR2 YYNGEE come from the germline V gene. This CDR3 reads CASSVVGQGNTEAFF. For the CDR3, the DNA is TGTGCCAGCAGCGTAGTAGGACAGGGGAACACTGAAGCTTTCTTT. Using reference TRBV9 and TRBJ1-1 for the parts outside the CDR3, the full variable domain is DSGVTQTPKHLITATGQRVTLRCSPRSGDLSVYWYQQSLDQGLQFLIQYYNGEERAKGNILERFSAQQFPDLHSELNLSSLELGDSALYFCASSVVGQGNTEAFFGQGTRLTVV.

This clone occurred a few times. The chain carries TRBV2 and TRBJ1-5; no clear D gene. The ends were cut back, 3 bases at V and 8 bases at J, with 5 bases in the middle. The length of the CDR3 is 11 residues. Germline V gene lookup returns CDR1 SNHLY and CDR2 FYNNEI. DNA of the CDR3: TGTGCCAGCAGTGATGAAGAGCCCCAGCATTTT. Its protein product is CASSDEEPQHF.

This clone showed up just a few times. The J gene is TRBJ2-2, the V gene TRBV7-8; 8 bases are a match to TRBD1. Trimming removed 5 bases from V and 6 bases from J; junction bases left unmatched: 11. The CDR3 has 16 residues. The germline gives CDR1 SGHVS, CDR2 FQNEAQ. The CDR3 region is CASSPRGTGQSGELFF. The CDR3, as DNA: TGTGCCAGCAGCCCACGAGGGACAGGTCAGTCCGGGGAGCTGTTTTTT.

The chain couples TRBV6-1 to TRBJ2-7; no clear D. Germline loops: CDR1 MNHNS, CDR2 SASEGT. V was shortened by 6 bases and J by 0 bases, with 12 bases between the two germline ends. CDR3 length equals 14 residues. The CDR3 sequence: CASRMSADSYEQYF. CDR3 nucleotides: TGTGCCAGCAGGATGTCCGCGGACTCCTACGAGCAGTACTTC.

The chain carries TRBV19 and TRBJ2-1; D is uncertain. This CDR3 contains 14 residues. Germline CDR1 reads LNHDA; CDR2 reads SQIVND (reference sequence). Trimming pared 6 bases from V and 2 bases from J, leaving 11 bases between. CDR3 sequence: CASSRPSTYNEQFF. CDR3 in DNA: TGTGCCAGTAGCCGGCCCTCGACCTACAATGAGCAGTTCTTC.

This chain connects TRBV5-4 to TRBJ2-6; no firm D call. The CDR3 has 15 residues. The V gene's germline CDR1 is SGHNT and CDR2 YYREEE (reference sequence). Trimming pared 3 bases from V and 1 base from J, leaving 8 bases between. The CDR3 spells CASSSYGSGANVLTF. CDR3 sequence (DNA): TGTGCCAGCAGCTCATATGGGTCTGGGGCCAACGTCCTGACTTTC.

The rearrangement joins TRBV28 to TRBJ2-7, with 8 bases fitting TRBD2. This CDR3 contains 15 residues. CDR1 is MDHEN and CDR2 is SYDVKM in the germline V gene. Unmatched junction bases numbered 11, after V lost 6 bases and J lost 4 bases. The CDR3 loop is CASRSGGEGLYEQYF. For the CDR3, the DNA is TGTGCCAGCAGGTCGGGAGGGGAGGGCCTTTACGAGCAGTACTTC.

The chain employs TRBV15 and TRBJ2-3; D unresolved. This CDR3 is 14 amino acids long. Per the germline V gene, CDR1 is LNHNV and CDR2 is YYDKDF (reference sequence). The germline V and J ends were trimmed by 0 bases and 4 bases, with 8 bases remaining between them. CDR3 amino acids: CATSREIEADTQYF. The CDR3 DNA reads TGTGCCACCAGCAGAGAGATAGAGGCAGATACGCAGTATTTT.